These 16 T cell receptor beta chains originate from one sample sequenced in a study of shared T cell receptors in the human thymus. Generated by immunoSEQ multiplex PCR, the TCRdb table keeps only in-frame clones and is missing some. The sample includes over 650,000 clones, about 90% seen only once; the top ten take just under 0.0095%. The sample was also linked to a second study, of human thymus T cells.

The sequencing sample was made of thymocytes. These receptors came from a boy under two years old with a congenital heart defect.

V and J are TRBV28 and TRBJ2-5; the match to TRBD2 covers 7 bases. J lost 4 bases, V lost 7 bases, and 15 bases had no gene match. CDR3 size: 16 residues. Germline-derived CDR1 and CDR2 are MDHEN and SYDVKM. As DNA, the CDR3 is TGTGCCAGCAACGGTCCACGGACTAGTGGGGGAGAGACCCAGTACTTC. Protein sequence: CASNGPRTSGGETQYF.

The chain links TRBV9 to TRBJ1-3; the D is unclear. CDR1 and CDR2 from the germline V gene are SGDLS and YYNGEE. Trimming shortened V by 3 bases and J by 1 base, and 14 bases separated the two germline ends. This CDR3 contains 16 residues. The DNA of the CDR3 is TGTGCCAGCAGCGGGAGTCAAGAAGCTTCTGGAAACACCATATATTTT. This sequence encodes CASSGSQEASGNTIYF. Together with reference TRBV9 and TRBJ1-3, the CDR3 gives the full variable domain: DSGVTQTPKHLITATGQRVTLRCSPRSGDLSVYWYQQSLDQGLQFLIQYYNGEERAKGNILERFSAQQFPDLHSELNLSSLELGDSALYFCASSGSQEASGNTIYFGEGSWLTVV.

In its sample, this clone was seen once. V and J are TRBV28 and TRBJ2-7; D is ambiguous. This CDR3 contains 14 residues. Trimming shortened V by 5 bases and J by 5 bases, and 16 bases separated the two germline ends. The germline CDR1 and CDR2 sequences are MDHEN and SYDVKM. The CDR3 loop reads CASSPTRFSNEQYF. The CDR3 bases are TGTGCCAGCAGTCCCACGAGGTTCTCGAACGAGCAGTACTTC.

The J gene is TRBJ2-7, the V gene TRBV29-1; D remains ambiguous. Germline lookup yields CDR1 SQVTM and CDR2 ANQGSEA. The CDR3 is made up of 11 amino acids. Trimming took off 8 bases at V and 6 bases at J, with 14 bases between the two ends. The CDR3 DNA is TGCAGCCTTAAAACACCCTCCGAGCAGTACTTC. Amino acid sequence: CSLKTPSEQYF.

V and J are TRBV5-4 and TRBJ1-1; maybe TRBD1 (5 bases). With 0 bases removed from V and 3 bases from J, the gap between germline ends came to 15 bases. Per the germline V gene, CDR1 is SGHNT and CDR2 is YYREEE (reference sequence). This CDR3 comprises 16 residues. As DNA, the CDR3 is TGTGCCAGCAGCTTGGAAGCGATTGGGGGGTACACTGAAGCTTTCTTT. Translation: CASSLEAIGGYTEAFF.

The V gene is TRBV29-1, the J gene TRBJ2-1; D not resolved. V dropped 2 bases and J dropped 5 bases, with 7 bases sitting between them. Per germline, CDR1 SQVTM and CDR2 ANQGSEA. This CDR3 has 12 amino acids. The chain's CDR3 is CSVEFRDNEQFF. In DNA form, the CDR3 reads TGCAGCGTTGAATTCCGGGACAATGAGCAGTTCTTC.

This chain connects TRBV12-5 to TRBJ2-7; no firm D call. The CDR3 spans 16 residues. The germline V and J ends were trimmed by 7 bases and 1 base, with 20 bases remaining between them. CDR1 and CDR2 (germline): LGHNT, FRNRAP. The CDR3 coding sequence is TGTGCTAGTGCGGTCACCCCAAATCTAGGTTCCTACGAGCAGTACTTC. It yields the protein CASAVTPNLGSYEQYF. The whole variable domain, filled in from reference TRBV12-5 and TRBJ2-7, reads DARVTQTPRHKVTEMGQEVTMRCQPILGHNTVFWYRQTMMQGLELLAYFRNRAPLDDSGMPKDRFSAEMPDATLATLKIQPSEPRDSAVYFCASAVTPNLGSYEQYFGPGTRLTVT.

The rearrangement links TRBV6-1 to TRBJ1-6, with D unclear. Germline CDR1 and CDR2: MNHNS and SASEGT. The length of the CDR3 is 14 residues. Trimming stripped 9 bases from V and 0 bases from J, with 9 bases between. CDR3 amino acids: CASIPSSYNSPLHF. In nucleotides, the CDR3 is TGTGCCAGTATCCCCAGCTCCTATAATTCACCCCTCCACTTT.

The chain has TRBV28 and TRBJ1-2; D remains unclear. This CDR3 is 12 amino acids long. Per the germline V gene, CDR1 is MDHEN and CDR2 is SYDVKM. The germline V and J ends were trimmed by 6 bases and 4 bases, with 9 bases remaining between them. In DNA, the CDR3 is TGTGCCAGCAGGGCCCCGGGCTATGGCTACACCTTC. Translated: CASRAPGYGYTF.

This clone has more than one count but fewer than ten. The CDR3 region has the DNA TGTGCCAGCAGCCCGGGGACAGGGAAGGAAGATCAGCCCCAGCATTTT. Its protein product is CASSPGTGKEDQPQHF. The V and J genes are TRBV9 and TRBJ1-5; 9 bases line up with TRBD1. Germline V gene lookup returns CDR1 SGDLS and CDR2 YYNGEE. V trimming: 4 bases; J trimming: 5 bases; junction bases outside the gene matches: 10. This CDR3 contains 16 residues.

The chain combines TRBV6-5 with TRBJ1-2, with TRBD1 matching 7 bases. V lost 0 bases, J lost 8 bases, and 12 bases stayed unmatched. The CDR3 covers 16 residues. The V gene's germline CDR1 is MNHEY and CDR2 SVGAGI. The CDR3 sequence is CASSYSPGAGGEGYTF. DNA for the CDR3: TGTGCCAGCAGTTACTCGCCAGGGGCAGGGGGTGAGGGCTACACCTTC.

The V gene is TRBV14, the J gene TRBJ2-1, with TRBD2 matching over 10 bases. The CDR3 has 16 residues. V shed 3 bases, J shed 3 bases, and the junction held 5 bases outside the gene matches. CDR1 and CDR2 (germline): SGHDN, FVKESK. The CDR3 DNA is TGTGCCAGCAGCCAGGGACTAGCGATGAACTACAATGAGCAGTTCTTC. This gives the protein CASSQGLAMNYNEQFF. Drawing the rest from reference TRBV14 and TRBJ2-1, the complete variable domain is EAGVTQFPSHSVIEKGQTVTLRCDPISGHDNLYWYRRVMGKEIKFLLHFVKESKQDESGMPNNRFLAERTGGTYSTLKVQPAELEDSGVYFCASSQGLAMNYNEQFFGPGTRLTVL.

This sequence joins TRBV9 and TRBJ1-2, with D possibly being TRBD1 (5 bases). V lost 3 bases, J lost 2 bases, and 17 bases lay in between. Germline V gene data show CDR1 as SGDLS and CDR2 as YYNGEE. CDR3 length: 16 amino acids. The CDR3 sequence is CASSGIGPRGNYGYTF. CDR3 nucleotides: TGTGCCAGCAGCGGTATAGGGCCACGGGGGAACTATGGCTACACCTTC.

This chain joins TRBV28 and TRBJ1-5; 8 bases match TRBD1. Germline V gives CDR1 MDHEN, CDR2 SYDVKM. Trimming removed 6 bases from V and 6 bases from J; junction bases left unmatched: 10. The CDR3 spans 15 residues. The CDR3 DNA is TGTGCCAGCAGCCCATACCCCAGGGGGCTTCAGCCCCAGCATTTT. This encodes CASSPYPRGLQPQHF.

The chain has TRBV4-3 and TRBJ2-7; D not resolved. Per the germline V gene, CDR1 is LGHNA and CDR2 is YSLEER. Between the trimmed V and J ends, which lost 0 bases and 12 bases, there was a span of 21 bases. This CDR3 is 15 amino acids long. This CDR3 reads CASSQDRDWAPRRYF. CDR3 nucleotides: TGCGCCAGCAGCCAAGATCGCGATTGGGCCCCCCGGCGGTACTTC.

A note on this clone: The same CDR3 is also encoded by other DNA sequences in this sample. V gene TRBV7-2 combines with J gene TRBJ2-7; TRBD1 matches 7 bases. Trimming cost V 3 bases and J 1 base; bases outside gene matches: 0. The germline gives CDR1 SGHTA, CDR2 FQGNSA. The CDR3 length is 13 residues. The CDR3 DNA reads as TGTGCCAGCAGCTTGGACAGGTCCTACGAGCAGTACTTC. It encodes CASSLDRSYEQYF. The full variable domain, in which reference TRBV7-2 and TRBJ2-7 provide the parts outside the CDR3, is GAGVSQSPSNKVTEKGKDVELRCDPISGHTALYWYRQSLGQGLEFLIYFQGNSAPDKSGLPSDRFSAERTGGSVSTLTIQRTQQEDSAVYLCASSLDRSYEQYFGPGTRLTVT.